A single sample gave rise to the 10 T cell receptor beta chains below, sequenced in a study of blood T cell repertoires in COVID-19. The protocol was immunoSEQ multiplex PCR, while the TCRdb copy is restricted to in-frame clones and leaves out a portion. There are more than 300,000 clones in the sample; around 87% occur only once, and less than 11% lies in the top ten. Sequencing was done on a sample of peripheral blood. The source of these receptors is a woman aged 25 to 39 with COVID-19, enrolled during active disease.

The gene calls are TRBV27 and TRBJ1-6; TRBD1 matches at 8 bases. With 5 bases clipped from V and 7 bases from J, the junction kept 10 bases outside the gene matches. There are 16 residues in the CDR3. CDR1 and CDR2 (germline): MNHEY, SMNVEV (reference sequence). The CDR3 sequence is CASSLRLTGENSPLHF. DNA of the CDR3: TGTGCCAGCAGTCTCCGTTTGACAGGGGAAAATTCACCCCTCCACTTT.

The chain joins TRBV24-1 to TRBJ2-1, with TRBD2 matching 7 bases. This CDR3 is 14 amino acids long. Per the germline V gene, CDR1 is KGHDR and CDR2 is SFDVKD. The trim removed 9 bases at V and 9 bases at J, leaving 13 bases unmatched. CDR3 amino acids: CATSGRQSRGEQFF. CDR3 coding DNA: TGTGCCACCTCCGGGAGGCAATCACGGGGTGAGCAGTTCTTC.

The chain combines TRBV5-1 with TRBJ2-7; 8 bases map to TRBD2. Germline-derived CDR1 and CDR2 are SGHRS and YFSETQ. This CDR3 has 15 amino acids. The V gene end was trimmed by 3 bases and the J gene end by 6 bases; junction bases not matched to a gene: 11. This CDR3 reads CASSSAGATQGEQYF. The CDR3 nucleotides read TGCGCCAGCAGCTCAGCGGGAGCCACCCAGGGCGAGCAGTACTTC.

The rearrangement joins TRBV7-2 to TRBJ1-2; D not resolved. The CDR3 length is 14 residues. With 1 base removed from V and 4 bases from J, the gap between germline ends came to 10 bases. CDR1 and CDR2 from the germline V gene are SGHTA and FQGNSA. The CDR3 DNA is TGTGCCAGCAGCTTAGTGGCAGCGCCCTATGGCTACACCTTC. Encoded protein: CASSLVAAPYGYTF.

The CDR3 region is CARPTGNTEAFF. CDR3 coding DNA: TGCGCCAGACCGACAGGGAACACTGAAGCTTTCTTT. The chain couples TRBV10-1 to TRBJ1-1, with D possibly being TRBD1 (6 bases). The CDR3 sequence is 12 residues long. The V and J ends lost 9 bases and 1 base respectively, with 9 bases between them. CDR1 is WNHNN, CDR2 SYGVQD, per germline (reference sequence).

This chain connects TRBV29-1 to TRBJ2-1; 8 bases fit TRBD2. The CDR3 covers 16 residues. In germline, CDR1 is SQVTM, CDR2 ANQGSEA. V dropped 0 bases and J dropped 4; count of bases not matched to a gene: 8. The CDR3: CSVEDPLSGTYNEQFF. In DNA form, the CDR3 reads TGCAGCGTTGAAGACCCGCTTAGCGGGACATACAATGAGCAGTTCTTC.

The chain employs TRBV7-3 and TRBJ2-2, with 7 bases identical to TRBD2. The CDR3 runs to 15 residues. J gave up 3 bases and V 1 base, and 2 bases lay outside the gene matches. CDR1 and CDR2 (germline): SGHTA, FQGTGA. In DNA form, the CDR3 reads TGTGCCAGCAGCTTAAGCGGGAGTTACACCGGGGAGCTGTTTTTT. Protein product: CASSLSGSYTGELFF.

The CDR3 nucleotides read TGTGCCAGCAGCTTGGGACAGTACACTGAAGCTTTCTTT. This encodes CASSLGQYTEAFF. This sequence joins TRBV5-6 and TRBJ1-1; D may be TRBD1 (5 bases). This CDR3 is 13 amino acids long. Germline V gene lookup returns CDR1 SGHDT and CDR2 YYEEEE. The V end lost 0 bases, the J end lost 3 bases, and 6 bases lay between the germline ends.

The V call is TRBV28, the J call TRBJ1-6, with 7 nucleotides matching TRBD1. This CDR3 has 14 residues. CDR1 MDHEN and CDR2 SYDVKM come from the germline V gene. With 7 bases clipped from V and 7 bases from J, the junction kept 7 bases outside the gene matches. CDR3 loop: CASTWGRGNSPLHF. The CDR3 nucleotides are TGTGCCAGCACTTGGGGCAGGGGGAATTCACCCCTCCACTTT.

The chain recombines TRBV2 with TRBJ1-4; D is perhaps TRBD1 (6 bases). The V and J ends lost 8 bases and 8 bases respectively, with 18 bases between them. The CDR3 has 14 amino acids. CDR1 SNHLY and CDR2 FYNNEI come from the germline V gene. This chain's CDR3 is CASGGGAQGEKLFF. CDR3 DNA sequence: TGTGCCAGCGGAGGGGGGGCGCAAGGGGAAAAACTGTTTTTT.